The present T cell receptor (beta chain) was sequenced within a study of blood T cell repertoires in COVID-19. On the study more broadly: Sites in the United States, Italy and Spain provided acute and convalescent COVID-19 samples. The cDNA or gDNA used as material had been derived from T cells, B-cell-depleted T cells, or PBMCs.

Enrolled through a virtual design, the participants were between roughly 18 and 90 years of age and came from under 30 US areas. The study assigned cohorts using participant-reported clinical history. V lost 5 bases, J lost 5 bases, and 4 bases stayed unmatched. The CDR3 contains 13 residues. The method was immunoSEQ multiplex PCR; TCRdb's version includes in-frame clones alone and lacks a portion of them. The table records approximately 140,000 clones, roughly four fifths of them present only once. The sequenced sample was PBMCs or T cells enriched from blood (not recorded which). The V gene is TRBV12-3 or TRBV12-4, the J gene TRBJ1-2, with TRBD1 matching over 8 bases. This clonotype was sampled from a man aged 35 to 55 with acute COVID-19. The CDR3 is CASSETGEYGYTF. CDR3 bases: TGTGCCAGCAGTGAGACAGGGGAGTATGGCTACACCTTC.